This T cell receptor (beta chain) was sequenced in a study of cytotoxic CD8 clonotypes in ibrutinib-treated CLL (dated by TCRdb to the early 2020s). Background for the entire study: The cohort had about ten relapsed/refractory and around 15 treatment-naive patients; about 17 were IGHV unmutated. All remission and progressive disease samples were collected while patients were still receiving ibrutinib. Cryopreserved peripheral blood mononuclear cells were obtained prior to treatment, at the time of response, and at either disease progression or sustained remission. Responses were partial in roughly 24 patients and complete in 2; after median approximately 66 months follow-up, about 14 stayed in remission and some twelve progressed. On average, each sample yielded about 250,000 productive templates and tens of thousands of productive rearrangements. Longitudinal samples were available for about 30% of the 86 trial participants. Response samples were obtained after a median of about 13 months of treatment, with a range of roughly 6 to 36 months. Broad study findings and their caveats: Public clonotypes were rare and either shrank or stayed stable during treatment, and the rise in clonality at ibrutinib response reflected expansion of private clonotypes. Sustained-remission and progressing patients did not have matched sampling times, and lymph node repertoires were not examined. Baseline clonality was found to be higher than that of age-matched healthy donors and was strongly correlated with circulating CD8+ T-cell counts. Clonality increased at ibrutinib response, stayed stable in sustained remission, and fell back toward baseline at progression.

In the germline V gene, CDR1 corresponds to SGHTA and CDR2 to FQGNSA. From its cysteine to its phenylalanine, the CDR3 spans 14 amino acids. Only the CDR3 region is kept as DNA, spanning 42 bases read in frame from base 1. Clipping removes 2 bases from V and 4 bases from J, with 2 as the unmatched junction base count. Points on this clone: Its antigen is still unknown. No base quality values were provided; no much bigger clone lies one nucleotide off.

Each clonotype received, on average, 10x coverage in deep resolution sequencing performed on a MiSeq, where the target depth lay between 1 in 1 million and 1 in 200,000 T cells. The immunoSEQ hsTCRB Kit was used to generate TCR beta libraries. Turning to the authors' computational methods: ImmunoSEQ Data Assistant and ImmunoSEQ Analyzer were used for data analysis, and V, D and J genes were assigned according to IMGT definitions. Clonality, with values ranging from 0 to 1, was calculated as one minus the normalized Shannon entropy of productive rearrangement frequencies. Only overrepresented clonotypes making up at least 0.05% of the repertoire of each patient were included in the public clonotype analysis. Repertoires from some twelve age-matched healthy donors in immuneACCESS were used as clonality controls. TCRdb re-hosts the immuneACCESS table, in-frame sequences only. Its copies lack some clones; in the studies checked, an unresolved V gene accounts for under half of them, and the cause for the rest is not known. V and J calls and clone size come straight from that table; D and trimming were deduced from the DNA. For this sample there are 150,000 or so clones; 70% to 90% appear just once. The ten biggest clones cover approximately 2.9% of the sample.

The sample's time point label, in plain terms: progressive disease on ibrutinib. Approximately 2 micrograms of genomic DNA were extracted from cryopreserved PBMCs for TCR beta library preparation. Longitudinal blood samples from CLL patients on ibrutinib monotherapy were analyzed using high-throughput TCR beta sequencing. The patients took part in an open-label, single-center phase 2 trial of ibrutinib monotherapy. The chain was built from TRBV7-2 and TRBJ1-5, with 7 middle bases fitting TRBD1. This TCR derives from a human donor with chronic lymphocytic leukemia. Sequenced material: PBMCs, taken at disease progression, from a patient treated with ibrutinib. The sequence in DNA is TGTGCCAGCAGCTTATGGGGACAGAATCAGCCCCAGCATTTT. Its amino acids are CASSLWGQNQPQHF.